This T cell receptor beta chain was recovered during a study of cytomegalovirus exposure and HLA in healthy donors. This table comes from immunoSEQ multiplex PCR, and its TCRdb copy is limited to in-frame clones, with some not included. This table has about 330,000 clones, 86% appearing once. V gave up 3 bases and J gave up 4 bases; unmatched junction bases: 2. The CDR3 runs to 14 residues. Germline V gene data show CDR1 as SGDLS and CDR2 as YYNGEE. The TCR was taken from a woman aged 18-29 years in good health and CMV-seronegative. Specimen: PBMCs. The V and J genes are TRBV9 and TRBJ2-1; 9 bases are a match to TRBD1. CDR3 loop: CASSETGGYNEQFF. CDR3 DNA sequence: TGTGCCAGCAGCGAGACAGGGGGGTACAATGAGCAGTTCTTC.